A single sample gave rise to the 4 T cell receptor delta chains below, sequenced in a study of gamma-delta T cells after stem cell transplantation. TCRdb re-called the RT-PCR reads with CATT. This table holds about 13,000 delta-chain clones, roughly 30% found once. Input material: gamma-delta T cells. All receptors derive from a human donor. It is not recorded whose cells these are; they may come from a transplant donor.

This clone was seen more than once but under ten times. The rearrangement links TRDV2 to TRDJ3; 8 nucleotides agree with TRDD3. Per germline, CDR1 GEAIGNYY and CDR2 EKD. The CDR3 is 21 residues long. V gave up 3 bases and J gave up 5 bases; unmatched junction bases: 20. CDR3 in amino acids: CACDSLYWGRKKSRDTRQMFF. In DNA form, the CDR3 reads TGTGCCTGTGACTCTCTCTACTGGGGGCGTAAGAAGAGCCGGGACACCCGACAGATGTTTTTC.

This clone appeared a few times. A much larger clone is a single base away; this may be a read error. The same CDR3 is also encoded by other DNA sequences in this sample. The chain carries TRDV2 and TRDJ2; 10 nucleotides agree with TRDD3. The CDR3 loop spans 15 amino acids. Germline CDR1 reads GEAIGNYY; CDR2 reads EKD. CDR3 protein: CACDVLGDLTAQLFF. The CDR3 DNA sequence: TGTGCCTGTGACGTACTGGGGGATTTGACGGCACAACTCTTCTTT.

For this clone: The DNA is left out, because the CDR3 cannot be placed on it with certainty; the CDR3 is given as TCRdb lists it. The chain uses TRAV29/DV5 and TRDJ1; the table's D call, TRDD3, was not checked against the DNA. The CDR3 has 31 amino acids, counting both end residues. Per the germline V gene, CDR1 is NSMFDY and CDR2 is ISSIKDK. The CDR3 loop is CSVLLCSKTPTSRSYAAHWGIRAEGSDKLIF.

This clone has only a few counts. The identical CDR3 is also encoded by other nucleotide sequences in the sample. The chain has TRDV3 and TRDJ1; D possibly matches TRDD2 or TRDD3 (7 bases each). There are 21 residues in the CDR3. Germline-derived CDR1 and CDR2 are TVYSNPD and GDNSRS (reference sequence). V lost 4 bases and J 0 bases, leaving 36 bases between the germline ends. The CDR3 sequence is CAYLFLRTGDRRGSYTDKLIF. The DNA of the CDR3 is TGTGCCTATCTATTCCTACGAACTGGGGATAGAAGGGGATCGTACACCGATAAACTCATCTTT.